This TCR beta chain originates from a study of shared clonotypes between healthy human individuals. Only in-frame clones appear in the TCRdb table, and some are missing; sequencing was by immunoSEQ multiplex PCR. Counted here are around 1.9 million clones, 90% to 95% occurring once; the ten biggest clones make up around 1.7%. As regards this clone: Its antigen is not identified.

The CDR3 totals 15 residues. V dropped 3 bases and J dropped 11 bases, with 22 bases sitting between them. The germline gives CDR1 MGHRA, CDR2 YSYEKL. Findings and caveats of the study: Naive subsets tended to show greater estimated richness than memory subsets. Clonotypes shared by all four sorted-subset donors had higher generation probabilities than non-shared clonotypes. Rarefaction curves obtained for sorted subsets showed sequencing incomplete despite large depth.

In the naive CD8 group, cells lacked CD45RO and were positively selected for CCR7, so terminally differentiated effector memory CD45RA+ cells were left out. All the donors were Caucasian adults who lived in Nashville, Tennessee. The sequenced material came from naive CD8+ T cells from PBMCs. This receptor was taken from a man aged 18 to 29 in good health. Some clones in this sample may be carry-over from other donors' samples. V usage is TRBV4-1 and J usage is TRBJ1-1; D is unclear. As DNA, the CDR3 is TGCGCCAGCAGCCATGGCGGCAGCGCCGCAGGTTGGGCTTTCTTT. Its protein is CASSHGGSAAGWAFF.